This is a list of T cell receptor beta chains from one sample in a study of shared clonotypes between healthy human individuals. Sequencing used immunoSEQ multiplex PCR; TCRdb keeps in-frame clones, though not all of them. The sample records about 2.3 million clones, more than 85% being singletons. The specimen was naive CD4+ T cells from PBMCs. These receptors were taken from a man aged 18 to 35 in good health. Some clones in this sample may be carry-over from other donors' samples. The CDR3 runs from the conserved cysteine through the conserved F or W. The order of the fields is V gene, D gene, clone size, J gene, CDR3 protein, CDR3 DNA. A D gene is named only where the DNA matches it firmly. Clone size, where shown, is once, few, many, or a class for clones that have expanded.

TRBV2,TRBD1,NA,TRBJ1-5,CASSRDRGRNQPQHF,TGTGCCAGCAGTAGGGACAGGGGAAGGAATCAGCCCCAGCATTTT
TRBV11-2,TRBD2,NA,TRBJ2-3,CASSFGTSETQYF,TGTGCCAGCAGCTTTGGGACTAGCGAAACGCAGTATTTT
TRBV29-1,NA,NA,TRBJ1-1,CSAILGGWAFF,TGCAGCGCCATTTTGGGGGGGTGGGCTTTCTTT
TRBV6-5,TRBD1,NA,TRBJ2-7,CASSYQAGTGYEQYF,TGTGCCAGCAGTTACCAGGCCGGGACAGGCTACGAGCAGTACTTC
TRBV10-3,TRBD2,NA,TRBJ2-3,CAIRPGLAPDTQYF,TGTGCCATCAGACCGGGACTAGCGCCAGATACGCAGTATTTT
TRBV9,NA,NA,TRBJ1-3,CASSRQVSGNTIYF,TGTGCCAGCAGCAGACAGGTCTCTGGAAACACCATATATTTT
TRBV18,TRBD2,NA,TRBJ2-7,CASSPMASGSSYEQYF,TGTGCCAGCTCACCAATGGCTAGCGGGAGCTCCTACGAGCAGTACTTC
TRBV7-2,NA,NA,TRBJ1-5,CASSTGQNQPQHF,TGTGCCAGCAGCACGGGACAAAATCAGCCCCAGCATTTT
TRBV7-8,NA,NA,TRBJ2-7,CASSLGTEREQYF,TGTGCCAGCAGCTTAGGGACAGAAAGAGAGCAGTACTTC
TRBV6-6,NA,NA,TRBJ2-2,CASSFGGTTNTGELFF,TGTGCCAGCAGTTTCGGCGGGACCACGAACACCGGGGAGCTGTTTTTT
TRBV5-1,NA,NA,TRBJ2-1,CASSRGRGGIGHISYNEQFF,TGCGCCAGCAGCAGGGGGCGGGGAGGGATTGGACATATCTCCTACAATGAGCAGTTCTTC
TRBV5-4,NA,NA,TRBJ1-1,CASSSSSHRAGAFF,TGTGCCAGCAGCTCGTCGTCGCATCGGGCCGGAGCTTTCTTT
TRBV28,TRBD1,NA,TRBJ2-7,CASRKSGTVSYEQYF,TGTGCCAGCAGAAAGTCCGGGACAGTCTCCTACGAGCAGTACTTC
TRBV28,TRBD1,NA,TRBJ1-4,CASRQGGEKLFF,TGTGCCAGCAGGCAGGGGGGGGAAAAACTGTTTTTT
TRBV6-5,NA,NA,TRBJ1-5,CASSSQWAGNFQPQHF,TGTGCCAGCAGTTCACAGTGGGCAGGGAATTTCCAGCCCCAGCATTTT
TRBV4-1,NA,NA,TRBJ2-1,CASSPPGKGGEQFF,TGCGCCAGCAGCCCCCCTGGAAAGGGTGGTGAGCAGTTCTTC
TRBV11-2,TRBD2,NA,TRBJ2-1,CASSLAGVTYNEQFF,TGTGCCAGCAGCCTAGCGGGAGTTACGTACAATGAGCAGTTCTTC
TRBV19,TRBD1,NA,TRBJ2-3,CASSMVPGGRGTDTQYF,TGTGCCAGTAGTATGGTCCCAGGGGGCCGGGGCACAGATACGCAGTATTTT
TRBV27,TRBD1,NA,TRBJ1-3,CASSRDRVPGNTIYF,TGTGCCAGCAGCAGGGACAGGGTGCCCGGAAACACCATATATTTT
TRBV7-9,NA,NA,TRBJ2-7,CASSGIPGPYEQYF,TGTGCCAGCAGCGGTATCCCGGGACCCTACGAGCAGTACTTC
TRBV19,NA,once,TRBJ1-2,CASSPANYGYTF,TGTGCCAGTAGTCCCGCAAACTATGGCTACACCTTC
TRBV29-1,TRBD1,NA,TRBJ1-4,CSVEAGGREKLFF,TGCAGCGTTGAGGCAGGGGGCCGCGAAAAACTGTTTTTT
TRBV5-4,NA,NA,TRBJ2-3,CASSLGGEGTDTQYF,TGTGCCAGCAGCTTGGGGGGAGAGGGCACAGATACGCAGTATTTT
TRBV2,TRBD1,NA,TRBJ1-2,CASRDTGTAYGYTF,TGTGCCAGCAGGGACACCGGGACAGCCTATGGCTACACCTTC
TRBV10-3,TRBD1,NA,TRBJ2-1,CAIRGTGTAYNEQFF,TGTGCCATCAGGGGAACCGGGACAGCCTACAATGAGCAGTTCTTC
TRBV19,NA,once,TRBJ1-2,CASKPGFLYGYTF,TGTGCCAGTAAGCCAGGGTTTCTCTATGGCTACACCTTC
TRBV28,NA,NA,TRBJ2-6,CASSLLDRYGANVLTF,TGTGCCAGCAGTTTACTGGACAGATATGGGGCCAACGTCCTGACTTTC
TRBV4-2,NA,NA,TRBJ2-5,CASSHRSGKGETQYF,TGTGCCAGCAGCCACCGTTCGGGAAAGGGAGAGACCCAGTACTTC
TRBV7-9,TRBD1,NA,TRBJ2-5,CASSPTNKRRQGETQYF,TGTGCCAGCAGCCCCACCAACAAACGAAGACAGGGAGAGACCCAGTACTTC
TRBV5-4,NA,NA,TRBJ1-2,CASSPNQGYGGYTF,TGTGCCAGCAGCCCGAACCAGGGGTATGGTGGCTACACCTTC
TRBV2,NA,NA,TRBJ1-1,CASRAREPNTEAFF,TGTGCCAGCAGAGCCCGTGAGCCAAACACTGAAGCTTTCTTT
TRBV18,NA,NA,TRBJ2-1,CASSPGAGEFYNEQFF,TGTGCCAGCTCCCCGGGGGCAGGGGAATTCTACAATGAGCAGTTCTTC
TRBV29-1,NA,NA,TRBJ1-4,CSVAKGANEKLFF,TGCAGCGTGGCCAAGGGAGCTAATGAAAAACTGTTTTTT
TRBV5-1,NA,NA,TRBJ2-5,CASSLYARETQYF,TGCGCCAGCAGCTTGTATGCCCGGGAGACCCAGTACTTC
TRBV7-9,NA,NA,TRBJ2-3,CASSWREGAADTQYF,TGTGCCAGCAGCTGGAGGGAGGGGGCGGCAGATACGCAGTATTTT
TRBV29-1,TRBD1,NA,TRBJ1-2,CSTSGTVYGYTF,TGCAGCACTTCCGGGACAGTCTATGGCTACACCTTC
TRBV7-3,NA,NA,TRBJ2-2,CASSPRVKGANTGELFF,TGTGCCAGCAGCCCCCGGGTGAAGGGGGCGAACACCGGGGAGCTGTTTTTT
TRBV6-1,NA,once,TRBJ2-7,CASVDAPSYEQYF,TGTGCCAGCGTCGATGCCCCCTCCTACGAGCAGTACTTC
TRBV9,NA,NA,TRBJ1-4,CASSRYKNEKLFF,TGTGCCAGCAGCAGATACAAAAATGAAAAACTGTTTTTT
TRBV4-2,NA,NA,TRBJ1-2,CASSQDPDSNYGYTF,TGTGCCAGCAGCCAAGACCCGGACAGTAACTATGGCTACACCTTC
TRBV14,NA,NA,TRBJ2-1,CASSQGVSEQFF,TGTGCCAGCAGCCAAGGTGTTAGTGAGCAGTTCTTC
TRBV6-5,NA,NA,TRBJ1-3,CASATPNTIYF,TGTGCCAGCGCCACGCCAAACACCATATATTTT
TRBV28,NA,NA,TRBJ2-4,CASADSIQYF,TGTGCCAGCGCTGACTCAATTCAGTACTTC
TRBV5-1,NA,NA,TRBJ2-5,CASSFRAQETQYF,TGCGCCAGCAGCTTCAGGGCCCAAGAGACCCAGTACTTC
TRBV5-5,NA,NA,TRBJ1-5,CASSLVGGLEQPQHF,TGTGCCAGCAGCCTCGTGGGGGGGCTTGAACAGCCCCAGCATTTT
TRBV15,NA,few,TRBJ1-1,CATSRDAGAGTEAFF,TGTGCCACCAGCAGAGATGCGGGGGCTGGAACTGAAGCTTTCTTT
TRBV7-3,TRBD1,NA,TRBJ1-1,CASSSQGALSTEAFF,TGTGCCAGCAGCTCACAGGGGGCCCTGAGCACTGAAGCTTTCTTT
TRBV10-1,NA,NA,TRBJ2-7,CASSEPLGHSYEQYF,TGCGCCAGCAGTGAGCCGCTAGGTCACTCCTACGAGCAGTACTTC
TRBV18,NA,NA,TRBJ2-3,CASSPGGTLADTQYF,TGTGCCAGCTCACCAGGAGGGACATTGGCAGATACGCAGTATTTT
TRBV11-1,NA,NA,TRBJ2-1,CASSLRQSYEQFF,TGTGCCAGCAGCTTAAGGCAGTCCTATGAGCAGTTCTTC
TRBV5-4,TRBD2,NA,TRBJ2-7,CASSLAPAGGIYEQYF,TGTGCCAGCAGCTTGGCCCCAGCGGGAGGTATATACGAGCAGTACTTC
TRBV5-1,TRBD2,NA,TRBJ2-1,CASGPVAGHSYNEQFF,TGCGCCAGCGGGCCCGTAGCGGGACACTCCTACAATGAGCAGTTCTTC
TRBV5-1,NA,NA,TRBJ1-2,CASSLDGVWSGYTF,TGCGCCAGCAGCTTGGATGGGGTATGGTCTGGCTACACCTTC
TRBV30,NA,once,TRBJ1-2,CAWTGREYQGYTF,TGTGCCTGGACGGGAAGGGAATATCAGGGCTACACCTTC